The present TCR beta chain was sequenced within a study of shared clonotypes between healthy human individuals (dated by TCRdb to the early 2020s). Broadly, across the study: A few men and two women, aged 18 to 49 years, made up the cohort. Leukapheresis yielded between about 0.94 and 9 billion PBMCs per donor. Different laboratories and diverse techniques were used to prepare libraries and sequence TCR repertoires, to increase sequencing depth and limit assay-specific biases. For each donor, CD4 naive and CD4 memory were each run on three plates, CD8 naive on two plates, and CD8 memory on one plate. Blood TCR repertoires of about 5 healthy adults were deeply sequenced to estimate repertoire size and the extent of clonotype sharing between individuals. Study-wide conclusions, independent of this receptor: Pairwise subsampling led to the expectation that sequencing depth would affect the degree of clonotype sharing among donors. Sharing across several donors was observed for about 5% of naive CD4, 3% to 3.5% of naive CD8, around 2.5% of memory CD4, and roughly 0.4% of memory CD8 clonotypes. Sampling was limited to blood, and TCR repertoires in tissue likely differ from TCR repertoires in blood. Because the study included a small number of donors, the genetic and exposure-history diversity represented was limited. Rarefaction of sorted-subset datasets indicated incomplete sequencing despite the large sequencing depth. Naive subsets generally had larger estimated clonotype richness than memory subsets. Clonotypes shared by all four sorted-subset donors showed higher generation probabilities than non-shared clonotypes.

Sequences SGHVS (CDR1) and FQNEAQ (CDR2) are obtained from the germline V gene. At the junction V is shortened by 5 bases and J by 0 bases, with 11 bases in between. The CDR3 contains 15 residues, cysteine and phenylalanine counted. Left in the record is the CDR3 DNA by itself, 45 bases read in frame from the first base. For this clone: Its binding antigen is unknown. No much larger clone exists at a distance of one base, and base qualities are not known.

Using the deep immunoSEQ assay, multiplex PCR amplified TCR CDR3 regions from genomic DNA. Extracted genomic DNA from each cell subset was spread evenly across all wells of several immunoSEQ 96-well plates, with each plate serving as a replicate. For sorted subsets, approximately 210 ng genomic DNA, equal to about 30,000 T cell genomes, was loaded into each replicate PCR. The purified libraries were quantified using a Qubit 3.0 fluorometer, sized with a Bioanalyzer 2100, and then quantified again using the KAPA Library Quantification kit. Every immunoSEQ 96-well plate was sequenced on a dedicated single-read 150-cycle Illumina NextSeq 550 flow cell. Under the source paper's analysis protocol: Because the immunoSEQ output held only junctional sequences and lacked quality scores, the filtering could not match the filtering applied to full-length reads. Sequences were annotated with PyIR, a Python wrapper for IgBLAST v1.9, using IMGT germline references to assign V/J genes and CDR3. Reads were removed for weak V/J assignments (E-value above 1e-6), missing CDR3, stop codons, out-of-frame junctions, or ambiguous translated residues. A V3J clonotype was defined by an identical inferred V gene, J gene, and CDR3 amino acid sequence. Percentage overlap between repertoires was calculated by dividing the number of shared unique clonotypes by the size of the smaller repertoire. Richness of each repertoire was evaluated using RTK rarefaction, the Chao1 estimator, and Recon v2.1 estimates of unobserved clonotypes. Generation probabilities for all TCRbeta clonotypes obtained by the gDNA method from four donors were computed using OLGA. The immuneACCESS repertoire file appears here via TCRdb, limited to in-frame rearrangements. These files lack a portion of the clones; in checked studies, under half of the deficit traces to unresolved V genes, and the cause of the others is not known. That table gives V, J and clone size, and the DNA gave D and trimming. The sample table holds 2 million to 2.5 million clones, of which almost 96% were seen once. Roughly 0.13% of the sample comes from the top ten.

The donors were healthy, HIV-negative adults with no recently reported acute infections or vaccinations. Only Caucasian adults living in Nashville, Tennessee, USA were represented among the donors. CD4+ T cells were enriched by magnetic negative selection, after which naive cells were positively selected on CD45RA and the negative fraction was taken as the memory subset. Blood was collected by leukapheresis, and PBMCs were isolated by Ficoll-Histopaque density gradient centrifugation and then cryopreserved in liquid nitrogen vapor phase. Purity and quantity of every magnetically sorted T cell population were checked by analytical flow cytometry. Genomic DNA was isolated from every sorted fraction and measured by UV absorbance on a Nanodrop 2000c.

This TCR came from a man in his late teens or twenties in good health. The sequenced sample consisted of naive CD4+ T cells sorted from blood. The sample's cell subset or site, from its label and the paper: CD45RA+ positively selected. The V and J segments used are TRBV7-8 and TRBJ1-3; the D segment cannot be called with confidence. This receptor has the CDR3 CASSPEGSSGNTIYF. The nucleotide sequence is TGTGCCAGCAGCCCCGAGGGAAGCTCTGGAAACACCATATATTTT.